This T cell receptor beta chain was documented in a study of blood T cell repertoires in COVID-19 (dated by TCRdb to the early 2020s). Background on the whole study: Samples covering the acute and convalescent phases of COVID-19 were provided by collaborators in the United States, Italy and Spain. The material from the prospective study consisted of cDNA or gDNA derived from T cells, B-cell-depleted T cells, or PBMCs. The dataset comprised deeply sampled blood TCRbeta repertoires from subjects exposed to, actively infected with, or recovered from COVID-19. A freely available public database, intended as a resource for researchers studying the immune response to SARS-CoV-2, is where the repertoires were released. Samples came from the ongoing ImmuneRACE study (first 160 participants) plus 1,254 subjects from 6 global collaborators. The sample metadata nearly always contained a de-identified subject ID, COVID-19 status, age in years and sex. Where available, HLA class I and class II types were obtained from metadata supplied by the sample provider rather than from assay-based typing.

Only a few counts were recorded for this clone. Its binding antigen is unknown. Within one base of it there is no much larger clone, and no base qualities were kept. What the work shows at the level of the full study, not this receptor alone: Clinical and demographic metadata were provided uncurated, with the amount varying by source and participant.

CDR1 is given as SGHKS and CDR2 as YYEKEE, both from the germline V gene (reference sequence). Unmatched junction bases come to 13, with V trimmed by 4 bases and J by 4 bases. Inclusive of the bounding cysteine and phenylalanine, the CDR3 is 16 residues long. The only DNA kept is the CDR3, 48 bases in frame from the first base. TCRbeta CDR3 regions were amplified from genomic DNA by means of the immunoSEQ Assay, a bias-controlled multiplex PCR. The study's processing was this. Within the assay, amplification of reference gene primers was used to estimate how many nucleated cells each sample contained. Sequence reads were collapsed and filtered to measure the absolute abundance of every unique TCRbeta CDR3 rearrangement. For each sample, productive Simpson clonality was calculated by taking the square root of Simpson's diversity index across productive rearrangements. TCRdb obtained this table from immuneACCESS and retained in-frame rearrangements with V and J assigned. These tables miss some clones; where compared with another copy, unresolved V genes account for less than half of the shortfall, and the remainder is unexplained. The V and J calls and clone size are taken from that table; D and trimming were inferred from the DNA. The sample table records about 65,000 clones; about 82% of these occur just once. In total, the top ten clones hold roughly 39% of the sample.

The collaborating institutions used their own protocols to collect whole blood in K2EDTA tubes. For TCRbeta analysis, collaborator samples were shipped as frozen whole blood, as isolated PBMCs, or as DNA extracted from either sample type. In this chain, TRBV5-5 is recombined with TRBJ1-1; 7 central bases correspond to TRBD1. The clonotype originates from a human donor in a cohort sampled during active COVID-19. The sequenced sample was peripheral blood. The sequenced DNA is TGTGCCAGCAGCCCGGTTGGAGGGGGCGCGAGCACTGAAGCTTTCTTT. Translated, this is CASSPVGGGASTEAFF.